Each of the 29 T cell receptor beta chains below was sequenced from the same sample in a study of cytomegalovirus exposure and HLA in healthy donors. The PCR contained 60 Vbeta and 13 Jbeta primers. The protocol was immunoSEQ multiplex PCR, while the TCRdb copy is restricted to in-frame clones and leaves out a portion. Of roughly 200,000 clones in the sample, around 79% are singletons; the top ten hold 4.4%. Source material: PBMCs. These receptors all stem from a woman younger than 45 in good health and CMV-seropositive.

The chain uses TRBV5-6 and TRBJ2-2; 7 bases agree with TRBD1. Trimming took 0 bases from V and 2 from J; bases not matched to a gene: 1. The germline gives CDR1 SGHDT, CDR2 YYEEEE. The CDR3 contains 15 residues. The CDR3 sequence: CASSLGQGNTGELFF. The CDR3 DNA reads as TGTGCCAGCAGCTTGGGACAGGGAAACACCGGGGAGCTGTTTTTT. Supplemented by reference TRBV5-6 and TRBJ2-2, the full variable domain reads DAGVTQSPTHLIKTRGQQVTLRCSPKSGHDTVSWYQQALGQGPQFIFQYYEEEERQRGNFPDRFSGHQFPNYSSELNVNALLLGDSALYLCASSLGQGNTGELFFGEGSRLTVL.

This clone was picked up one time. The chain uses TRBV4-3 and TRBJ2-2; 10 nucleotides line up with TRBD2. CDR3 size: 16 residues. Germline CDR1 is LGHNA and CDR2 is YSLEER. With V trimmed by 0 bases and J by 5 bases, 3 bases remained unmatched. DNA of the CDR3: TGCGCCAGCAGCCAAGAACCTAGCGGGAGTACCGGGGAGCTGTTTTTT. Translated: CASSQEPSGSTGELFF.

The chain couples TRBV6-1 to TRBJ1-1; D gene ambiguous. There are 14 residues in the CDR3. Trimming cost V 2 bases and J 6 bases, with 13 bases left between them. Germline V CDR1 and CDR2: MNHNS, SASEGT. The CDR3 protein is CASSELGSGAEAFF. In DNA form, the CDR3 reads TGTGCCAGCAGTGAACTGGGGTCCGGGGCTGAAGCTTTCTTT.

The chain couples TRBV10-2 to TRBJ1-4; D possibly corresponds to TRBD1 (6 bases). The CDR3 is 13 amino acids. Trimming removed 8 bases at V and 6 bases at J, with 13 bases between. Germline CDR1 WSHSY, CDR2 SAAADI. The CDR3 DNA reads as TGCGCCAGCGCCACAGGGCCCCATGAAAAACTGTTTTTT. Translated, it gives CASATGPHEKLFF.

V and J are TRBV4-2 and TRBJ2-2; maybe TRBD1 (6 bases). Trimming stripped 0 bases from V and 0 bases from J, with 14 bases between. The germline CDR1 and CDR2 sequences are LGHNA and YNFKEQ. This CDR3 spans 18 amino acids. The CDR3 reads CASSQDDLGATNTGELFF. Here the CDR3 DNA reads TGTGCCAGCAGCCAAGATGACCTGGGGGCGACGAACACCGGGGAGCTGTTTTTT.

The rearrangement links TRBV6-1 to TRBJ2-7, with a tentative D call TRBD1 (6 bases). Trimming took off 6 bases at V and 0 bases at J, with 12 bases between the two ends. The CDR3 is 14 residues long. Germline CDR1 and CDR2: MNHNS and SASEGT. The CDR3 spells CASSPNRVSYEQYF. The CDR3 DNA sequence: TGTGCCAGCAGCCCCAACAGGGTCTCCTACGAGCAGTACTTC.

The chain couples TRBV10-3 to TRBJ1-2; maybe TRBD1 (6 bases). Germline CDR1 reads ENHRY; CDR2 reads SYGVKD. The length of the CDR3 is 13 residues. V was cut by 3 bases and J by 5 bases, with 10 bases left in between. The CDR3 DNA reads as TGTGCCATCAGTGAAGGGACACATTATGGCTACACCTTC. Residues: CAISEGTHYGYTF.

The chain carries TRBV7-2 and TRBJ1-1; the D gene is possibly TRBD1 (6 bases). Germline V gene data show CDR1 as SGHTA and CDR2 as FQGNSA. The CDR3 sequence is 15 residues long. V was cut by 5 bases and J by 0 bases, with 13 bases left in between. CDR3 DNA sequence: TGTGCCAGCAGCCTACCGGGGGGGCTGAACACTGAAGCTTTCTTT. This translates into CASSLPGGLNTEAFF.

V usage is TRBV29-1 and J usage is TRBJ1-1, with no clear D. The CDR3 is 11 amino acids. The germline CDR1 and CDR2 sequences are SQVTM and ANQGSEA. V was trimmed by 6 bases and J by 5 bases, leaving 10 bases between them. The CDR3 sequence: CSVDFRTEAFF. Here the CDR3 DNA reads TGCAGCGTCGATTTCAGGACTGAAGCTTTCTTT.

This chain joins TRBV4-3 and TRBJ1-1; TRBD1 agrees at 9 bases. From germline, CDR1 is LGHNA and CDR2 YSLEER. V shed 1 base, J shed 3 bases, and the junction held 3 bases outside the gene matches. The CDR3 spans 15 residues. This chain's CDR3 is CASSQGDRVYTEAFF. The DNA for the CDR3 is TGCGCCAGCAGCCAAGGGGACAGGGTGTACACTGAAGCTTTCTTT.

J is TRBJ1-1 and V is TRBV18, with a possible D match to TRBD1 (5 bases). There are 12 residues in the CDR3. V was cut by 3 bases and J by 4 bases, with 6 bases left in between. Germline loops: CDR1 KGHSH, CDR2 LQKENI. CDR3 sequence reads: CASSPDSTEAFF. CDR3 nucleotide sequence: TGTGCCAGCTCACCTGACAGCACTGAAGCTTTCTTT.

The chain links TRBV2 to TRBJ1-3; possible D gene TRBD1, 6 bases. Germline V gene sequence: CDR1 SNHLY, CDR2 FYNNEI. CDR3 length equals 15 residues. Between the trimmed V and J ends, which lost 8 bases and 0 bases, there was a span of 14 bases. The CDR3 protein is CASSTQGSSGNTIYF. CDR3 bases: TGTGCCAGCTCAACACAGGGTAGCTCTGGAAACACCATATATTTT.

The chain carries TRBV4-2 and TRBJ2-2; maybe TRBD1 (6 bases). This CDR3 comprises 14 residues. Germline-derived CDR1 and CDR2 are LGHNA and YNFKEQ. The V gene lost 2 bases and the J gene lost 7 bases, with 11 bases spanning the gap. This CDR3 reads CASSQPQGIGELFF. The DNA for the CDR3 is TGTGCCAGCAGCCAACCACAGGGTATCGGGGAGCTGTTTTTT.

Written as DNA, the CDR3 is TGTGCCAGCACCCCGGGACAGGGGGCCTACGAGCAGTACTTC. It yields the protein CASTPGQGAYEQYF. V is TRBV2 and J is TRBJ2-7; 11 bases agree with TRBD1. The CDR3 is 14 residues long. The V and J ends lost 7 bases and 2 bases, in that order; junction bases with no gene match: 4. CDR1 is SNHLY, CDR2 FYNNEI, per germline.

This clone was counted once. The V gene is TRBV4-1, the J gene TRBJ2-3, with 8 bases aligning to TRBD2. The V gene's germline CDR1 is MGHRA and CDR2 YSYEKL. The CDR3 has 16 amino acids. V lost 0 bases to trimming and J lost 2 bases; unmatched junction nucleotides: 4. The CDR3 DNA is TGCGCCAGCAGCCAAGAAGATAGCGGGATCACAGATACGCAGTATTTT. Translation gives CASSQEDSGITDTQYF.

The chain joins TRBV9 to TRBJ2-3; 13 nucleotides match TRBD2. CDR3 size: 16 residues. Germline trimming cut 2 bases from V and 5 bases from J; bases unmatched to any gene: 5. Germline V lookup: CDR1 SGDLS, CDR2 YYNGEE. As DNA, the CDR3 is TGTGCCAGCAGCGTGGGACTAGCGGGGTCACGAGATACGCAGTATTTT. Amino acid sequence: CASSVGLAGSRDTQYF.

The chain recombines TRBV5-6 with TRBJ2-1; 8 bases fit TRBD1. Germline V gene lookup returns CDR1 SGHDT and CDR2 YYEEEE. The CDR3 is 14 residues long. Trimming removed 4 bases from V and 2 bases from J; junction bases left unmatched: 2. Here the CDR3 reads CASSMDRAYNEQFF. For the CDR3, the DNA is TGTGCCAGCAGCATGGACAGGGCCTACAATGAGCAGTTCTTC. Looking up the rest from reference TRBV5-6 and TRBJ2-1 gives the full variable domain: DAGVTQSPTHLIKTRGQQVTLRCSPKSGHDTVSWYQQALGQGPQFIFQYYEEEERQRGNFPDRFSGHQFPNYSSELNVNALLLGDSALYLCASSMDRAYNEQFFGPGTRLTVL.

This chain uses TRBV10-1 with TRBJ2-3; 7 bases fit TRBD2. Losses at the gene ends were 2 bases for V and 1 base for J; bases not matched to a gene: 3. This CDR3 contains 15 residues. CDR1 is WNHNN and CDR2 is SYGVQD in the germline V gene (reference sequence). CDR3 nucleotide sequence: TGCGCCAGCAGTGAGCGGGGGGTCGGCACAGATACGCAGTATTTT. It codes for CASSERGVGTDTQYF.

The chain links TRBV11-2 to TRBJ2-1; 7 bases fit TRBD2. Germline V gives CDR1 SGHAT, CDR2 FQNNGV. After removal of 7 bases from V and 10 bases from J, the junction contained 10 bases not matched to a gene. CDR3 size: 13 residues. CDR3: CASNWGGTGEQFF. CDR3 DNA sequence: TGTGCCAGCAACTGGGGGGGAACGGGGGAGCAGTTCTTC. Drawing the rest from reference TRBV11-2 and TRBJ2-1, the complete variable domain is EAGVAQSPRYKIIEKRQSVAFWCNPISGHATLYWYQQILGQGPKLLIQFQNNGVVDDSQLPKDRFSAERLKGVDSTLKIQPAKLEDSAVYLCASNWGGTGEQFFGPGTRLTVL.

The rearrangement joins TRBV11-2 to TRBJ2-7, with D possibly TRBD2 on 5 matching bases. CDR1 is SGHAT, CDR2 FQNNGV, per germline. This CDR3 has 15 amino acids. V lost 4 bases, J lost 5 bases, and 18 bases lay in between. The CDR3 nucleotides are TGTGCCAGCAGCTCTAGAGAGGGAGTCCTCGACGAGCAGTACTTC. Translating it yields CASSSREGVLDEQYF.

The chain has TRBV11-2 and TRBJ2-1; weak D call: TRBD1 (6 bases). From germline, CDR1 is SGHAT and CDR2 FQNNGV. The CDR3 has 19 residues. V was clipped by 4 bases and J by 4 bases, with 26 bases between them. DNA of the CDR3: TGTGCCAGCAGCTCCACAGGGTTGTGGACTCGTGGAAGATACAATGAGCAGTTCTTC. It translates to CASSSTGLWTRGRYNEQFF.

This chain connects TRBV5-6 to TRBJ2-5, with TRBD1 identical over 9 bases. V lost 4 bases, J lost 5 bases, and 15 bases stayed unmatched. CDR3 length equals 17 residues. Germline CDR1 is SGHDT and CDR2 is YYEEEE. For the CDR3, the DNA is TGTGCCAGCAGCCCATCCCTTGGGGACAGGGTTCTGGAGACCCAGTACTTC. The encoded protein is CASSPSLGDRVLETQYF. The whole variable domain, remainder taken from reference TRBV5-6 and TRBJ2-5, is DAGVTQSPTHLIKTRGQQVTLRCSPKSGHDTVSWYQQALGQGPQFIFQYYEEEERQRGNFPDRFSGHQFPNYSSELNVNALLLGDSALYLCASSPSLGDRVLETQYFGPGTRLLVL.

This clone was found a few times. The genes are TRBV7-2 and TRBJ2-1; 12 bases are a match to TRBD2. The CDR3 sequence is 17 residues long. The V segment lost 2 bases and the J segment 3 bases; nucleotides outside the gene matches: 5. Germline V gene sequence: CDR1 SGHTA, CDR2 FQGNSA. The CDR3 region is CASSLPQGLAGYNEQFF. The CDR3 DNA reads TGTGCCAGCAGCTTACCCCAGGGACTAGCGGGCTACAATGAGCAGTTCTTC.

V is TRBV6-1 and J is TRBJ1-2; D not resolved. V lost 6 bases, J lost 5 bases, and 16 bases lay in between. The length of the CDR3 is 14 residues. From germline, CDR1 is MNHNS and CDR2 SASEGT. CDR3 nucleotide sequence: TGTGCCAGCAGGGGTCCCCGGGTCTTATATGGCTACACCTTC. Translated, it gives CASRGPRVLYGYTF.

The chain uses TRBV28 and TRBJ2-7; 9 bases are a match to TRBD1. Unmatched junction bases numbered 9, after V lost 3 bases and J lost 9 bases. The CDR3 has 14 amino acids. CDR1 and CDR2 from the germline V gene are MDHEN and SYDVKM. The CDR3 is CASSLTGGSKMQYF. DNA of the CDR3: TGTGCCAGCAGTTTGACAGGGGGGTCGAAGATGCAGTACTTC.

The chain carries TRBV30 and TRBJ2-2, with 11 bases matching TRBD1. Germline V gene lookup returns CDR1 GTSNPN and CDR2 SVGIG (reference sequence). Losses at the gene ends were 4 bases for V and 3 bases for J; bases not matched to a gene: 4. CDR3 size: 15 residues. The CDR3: CAWNPGQGDTGELFF. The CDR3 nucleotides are TGTGCCTGGAACCCGGGACAGGGGGACACCGGGGAGCTGTTTTTT.

The CDR3: CASSLALSVAKNIQYF. Written as DNA, the CDR3 is TGTGCCAGCAGCTTGGCCCTAAGCGTAGCCAAAAACATTCAGTACTTC. The chain carries TRBV5-5 and TRBJ2-4; D is uncertain. The CDR3 consists of 16 residues. Germline V CDR1 and CDR2: SGHKS, YYEKEE (reference sequence). Trimming removed 0 bases at V and 0 bases at J, with 10 bases between.

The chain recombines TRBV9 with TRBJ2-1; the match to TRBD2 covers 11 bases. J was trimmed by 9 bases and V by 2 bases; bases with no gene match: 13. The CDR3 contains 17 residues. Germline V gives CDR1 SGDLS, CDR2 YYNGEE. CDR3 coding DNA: TGTGCCAGCAGCGTGGGGACTAGCGGCACTGCGTCCCTTGAGCAGTTCTTC. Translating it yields CASSVGTSGTASLEQFF.

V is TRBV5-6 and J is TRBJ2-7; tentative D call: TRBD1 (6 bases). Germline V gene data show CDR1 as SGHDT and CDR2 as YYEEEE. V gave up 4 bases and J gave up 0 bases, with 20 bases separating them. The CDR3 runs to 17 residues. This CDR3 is CASSPHTGTPSSYEQYF. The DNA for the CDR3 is TGTGCCAGCAGCCCACACACCGGGACACCCAGCTCCTACGAGCAGTACTTC.